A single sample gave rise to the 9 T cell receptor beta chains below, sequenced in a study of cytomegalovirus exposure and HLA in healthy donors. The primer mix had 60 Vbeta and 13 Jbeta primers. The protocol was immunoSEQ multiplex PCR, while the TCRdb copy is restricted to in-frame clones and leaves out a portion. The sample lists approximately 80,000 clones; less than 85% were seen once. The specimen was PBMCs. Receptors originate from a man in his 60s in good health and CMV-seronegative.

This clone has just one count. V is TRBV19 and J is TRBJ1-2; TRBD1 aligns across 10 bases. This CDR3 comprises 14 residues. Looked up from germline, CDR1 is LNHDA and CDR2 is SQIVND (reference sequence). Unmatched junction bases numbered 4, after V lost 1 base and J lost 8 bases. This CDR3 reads CASSIAGQGRGYTF. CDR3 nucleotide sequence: TGTGCCAGTAGTATAGCGGGACAGGGGAGAGGCTACACCTTC. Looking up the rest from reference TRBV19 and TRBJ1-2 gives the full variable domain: DGGITQSPKYLFRKEGQNVTLSCEQNLNHDAMYWYRQDPGQGLRLIYYSQIVNDFQKGDIAEGYSVSREKKESFPLTVTSAQKNPTAFYLCASSIAGQGRGYTFGSGTRLTVV.

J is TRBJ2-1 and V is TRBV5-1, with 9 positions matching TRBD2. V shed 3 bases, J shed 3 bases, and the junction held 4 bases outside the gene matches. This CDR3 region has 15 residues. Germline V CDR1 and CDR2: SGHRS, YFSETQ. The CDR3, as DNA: TGCGCCAGCAGCTATTCTAGCGGGGACTACAATGAGCAGTTCTTC. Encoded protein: CASSYSSGDYNEQFF.

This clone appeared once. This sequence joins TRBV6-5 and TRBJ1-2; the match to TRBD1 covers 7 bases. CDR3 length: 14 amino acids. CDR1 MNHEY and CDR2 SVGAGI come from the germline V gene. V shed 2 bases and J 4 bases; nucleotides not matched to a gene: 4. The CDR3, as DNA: TGTGCCAGCAGTTACCGGGACAGAATCTATGGCTACACCTTC. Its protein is CASSYRDRIYGYTF.

DNA of the CDR3: TGTGCCAGCAGCTTAGATTTATACGAGCAGTACTTC. Translating gives CASSLDLYEQYF. The V gene is TRBV11-1, the J gene TRBJ2-7; no clear D. CDR3 size: 12 residues. Trimming took off 1 base at V and 4 bases at J, with 5 bases between the two ends. The germline V gene encodes CDR1 SGHAT and CDR2 FQDESV (reference sequence).

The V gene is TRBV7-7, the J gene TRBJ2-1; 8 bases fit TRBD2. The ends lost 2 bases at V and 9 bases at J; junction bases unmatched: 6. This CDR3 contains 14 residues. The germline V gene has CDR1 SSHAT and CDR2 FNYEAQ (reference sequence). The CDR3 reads CASSLTGGRGEQFF. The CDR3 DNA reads TGTGCCAGCAGCTTAACGGGGGGGCGGGGTGAGCAGTTCTTC.

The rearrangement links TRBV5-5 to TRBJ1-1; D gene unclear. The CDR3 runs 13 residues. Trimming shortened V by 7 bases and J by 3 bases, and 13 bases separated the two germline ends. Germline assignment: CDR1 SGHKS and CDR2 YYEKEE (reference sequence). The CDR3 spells CASQLDGDTEAFF. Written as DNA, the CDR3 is TGTGCCAGCCAACTCGACGGGGACACTGAAGCTTTCTTT.

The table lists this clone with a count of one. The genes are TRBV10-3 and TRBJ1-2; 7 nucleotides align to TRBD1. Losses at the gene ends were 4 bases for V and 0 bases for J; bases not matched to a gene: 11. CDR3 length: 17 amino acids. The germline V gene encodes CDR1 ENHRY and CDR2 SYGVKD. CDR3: CAISANPQGEANYGYTF. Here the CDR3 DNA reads TGTGCCATCAGTGCCAACCCCCAGGGGGAGGCTAACTATGGCTACACCTTC.

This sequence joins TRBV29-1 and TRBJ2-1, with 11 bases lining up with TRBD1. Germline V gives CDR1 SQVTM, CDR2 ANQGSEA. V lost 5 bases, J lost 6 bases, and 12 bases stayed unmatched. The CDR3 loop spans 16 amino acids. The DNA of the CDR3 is TGCAGCGTTCCGGGCGTGGGGGGACAGGGGGGCAATGAGCAGTTCTTC. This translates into CSVPGVGGQGGNEQFF.

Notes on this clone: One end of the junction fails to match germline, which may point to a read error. The CDR3 spells CASSRTGDREHRGAVF. The CDR3 nucleotides are TGTGCCAGCAGCCGGACAGGGGACCGCGAACACCGGGGAGCTGTTTTT. The genes are TRBV5-6 and TRBJ2-2, with 9 bases fitting TRBD1. The CDR3 has 16 residues. Per germline, CDR1 SGHDT and CDR2 YYEEEE.